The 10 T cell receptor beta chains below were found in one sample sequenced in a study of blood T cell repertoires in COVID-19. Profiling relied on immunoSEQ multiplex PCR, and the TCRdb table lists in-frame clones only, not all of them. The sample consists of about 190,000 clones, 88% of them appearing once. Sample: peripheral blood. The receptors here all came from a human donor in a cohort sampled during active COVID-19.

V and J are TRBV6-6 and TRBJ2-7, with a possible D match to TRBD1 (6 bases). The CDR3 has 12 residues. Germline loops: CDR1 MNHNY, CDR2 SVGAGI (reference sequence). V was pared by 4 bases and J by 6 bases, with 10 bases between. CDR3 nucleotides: TGTGCCAGCAGTTTACAGGGACCCGAGCAGTACTTC. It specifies CASSLQGPEQYF.

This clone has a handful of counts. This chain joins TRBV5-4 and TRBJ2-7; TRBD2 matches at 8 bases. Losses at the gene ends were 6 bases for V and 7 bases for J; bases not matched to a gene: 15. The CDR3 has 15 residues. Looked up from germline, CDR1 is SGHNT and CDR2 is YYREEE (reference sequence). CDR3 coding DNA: TGTGCCAGCACCACGACTGTCAGCGGGAGTGGGGAGCAGTACTTC. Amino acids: CASTTTVSGSGEQYF.

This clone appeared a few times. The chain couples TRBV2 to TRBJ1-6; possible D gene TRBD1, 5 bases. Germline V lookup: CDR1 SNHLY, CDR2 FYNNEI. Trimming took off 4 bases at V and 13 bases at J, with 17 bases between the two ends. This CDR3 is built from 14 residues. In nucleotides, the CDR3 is TGTGCCAGCAGTGCCAGCGGGACCGCCGTCCCCCTCCACTTT. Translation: CASSASGTAVPLHF.

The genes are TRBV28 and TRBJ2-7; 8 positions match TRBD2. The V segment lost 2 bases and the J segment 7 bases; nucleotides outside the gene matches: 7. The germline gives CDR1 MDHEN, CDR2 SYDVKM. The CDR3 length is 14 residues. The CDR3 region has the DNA TGTGCCAGCAGTTTAGGGAGTAGCGGGGTTGAGCAGTACTTC. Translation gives CASSLGSSGVEQYF.

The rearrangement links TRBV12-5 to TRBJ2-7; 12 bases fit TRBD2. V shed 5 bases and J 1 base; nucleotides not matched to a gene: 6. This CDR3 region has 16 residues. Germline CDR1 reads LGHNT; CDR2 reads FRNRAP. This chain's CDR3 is CASGNSGTSGSYEQYF. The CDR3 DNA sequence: TGTGCTAGTGGTAACTCCGGGACTAGCGGGTCCTACGAGCAGTACTTC.

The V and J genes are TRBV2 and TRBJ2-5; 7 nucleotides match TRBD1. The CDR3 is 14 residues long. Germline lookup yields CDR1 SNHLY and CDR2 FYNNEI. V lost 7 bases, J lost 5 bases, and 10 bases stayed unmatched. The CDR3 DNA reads TGTGCCAGCATTTTAGGGGGCATGGGGGAGACCCAGTACTTC. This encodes CASILGGMGETQYF.

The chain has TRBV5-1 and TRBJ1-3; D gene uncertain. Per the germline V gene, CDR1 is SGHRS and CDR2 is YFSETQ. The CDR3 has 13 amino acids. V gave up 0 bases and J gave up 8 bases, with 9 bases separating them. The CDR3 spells CASSLAGQDTIYF. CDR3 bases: TGCGCCAGCAGCTTGGCCGGTCAAGACACCATATATTTT.

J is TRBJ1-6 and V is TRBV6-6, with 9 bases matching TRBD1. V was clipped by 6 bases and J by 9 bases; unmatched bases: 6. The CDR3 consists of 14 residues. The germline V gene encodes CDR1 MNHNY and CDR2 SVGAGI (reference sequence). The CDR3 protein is CASSRQGGGSPLHF. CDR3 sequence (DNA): TGTGCCAGCAGCCGACAGGGGGGAGGTTCACCCCTCCACTTT.

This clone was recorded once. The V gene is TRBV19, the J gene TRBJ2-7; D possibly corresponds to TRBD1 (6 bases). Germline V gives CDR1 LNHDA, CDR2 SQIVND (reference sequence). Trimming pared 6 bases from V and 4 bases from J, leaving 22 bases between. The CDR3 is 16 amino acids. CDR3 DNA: TGTGCCAGTAGCTCTGGGGGCGGCCTAAAAGGATACGAGCAGTACTTC. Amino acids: CASSSGGGLKGYEQYF.

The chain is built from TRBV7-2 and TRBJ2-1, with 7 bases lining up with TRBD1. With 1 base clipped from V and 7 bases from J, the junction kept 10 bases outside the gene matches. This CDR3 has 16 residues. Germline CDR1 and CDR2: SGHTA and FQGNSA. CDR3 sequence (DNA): TGTGCCAGCAGCTTAGTTTTGTGGCAGGGACAGAATGAGCAGTTCTTC. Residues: CASSLVLWQGQNEQFF.